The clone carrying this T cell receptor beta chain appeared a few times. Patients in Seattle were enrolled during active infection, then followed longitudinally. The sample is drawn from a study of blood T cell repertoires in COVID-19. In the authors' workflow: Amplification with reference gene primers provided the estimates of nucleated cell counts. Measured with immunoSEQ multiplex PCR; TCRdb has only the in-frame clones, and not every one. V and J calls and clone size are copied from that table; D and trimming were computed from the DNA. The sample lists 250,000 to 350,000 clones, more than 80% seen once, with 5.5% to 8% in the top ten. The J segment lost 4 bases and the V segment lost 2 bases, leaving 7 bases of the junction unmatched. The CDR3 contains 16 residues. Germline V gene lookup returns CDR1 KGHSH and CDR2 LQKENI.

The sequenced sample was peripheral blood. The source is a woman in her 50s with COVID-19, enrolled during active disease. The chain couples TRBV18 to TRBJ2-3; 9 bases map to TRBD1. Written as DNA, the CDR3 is TGTGCCAGCTCACCAACAGGGGGCAGAGGGGCAGATACGCAGTATTTT. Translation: CASSPTGGRGADTQYF.